The rows below give T cell receptor beta chains drawn from one sample of a study of T-cell memory formation after mild COVID-19. TCRdb ran MiXCR on the 5' RACE reads and lists one entry per CDR3 protein. Of 150,000 to 200,000 distinct CDR3 sequences listed, over 10% were seen once; the top ten hold 2.5% to 4%. The specimen sequenced was PBMCs or a T cell subset sorted from them (not recorded which). The source of these receptors is a man between 18 and 35 years old who had mild COVID-19 (a few samples of this study predate the infection). Cell type and time point are not known. Both conserved end residues are part of each CDR3. The D gene is left open where the match is weak. Only some rows state a clone size, as once, few, many or a class for expanded clones.

>few|TRBJ2-2|13|TRBV6-5|.
TGTGCCAGCGGCAGGGAGGACACCGGGGAGCTGTTTTTT
CASGREDTGELFF
>.|TRBJ2-3|14|TRBV14|TRBD2
TGTGCCAGCAGCCAAGGACTAGCAGCAGATACGCAGTATTTT
CASSQGLAADTQYF
>.|TRBJ1-1|13|TRBV3-1|.
TGTGCCAGCAGCCAAGCAGCGGGGGAGGGTGCTTTCTTT
CASSQAAGEGAFF
>.|TRBJ1-1|12|TRBV28|.
TGTGCCAGCAGTTTACACAACACTGAAGCTTTCTTT
CASSLHNTEAFF
>.|TRBJ2-1|15|TRBV10-1|TRBD2
TGCGCCAGCAGTGAGCCCGGGACTAGTTGGGATGAGCAGTTCTTC
CASSEPGTSWDEQFF
>few|TRBJ2-3|19|TRBV20-1|TRBD2
TGCAGTGCCCCCCCGACTTTGCGGGGGAGGAGAGCCGGCACAGATACGCAGTATTTT
CSAPPTLRGRRAGTDTQYF
>many|TRBJ2-1|15|TRBV5-1|TRBD1
TGCGCCAGCAGCTTGGAGGGGACAGGGGGGAATGAGCAGTTCTTC
CASSLEGTGGNEQFF
>.|TRBJ1-4|13|TRBV5-1|.
TGCGCCAGCAGCCGGGATGCCAATGAAAAACTGTTTTTT
CASSRDANEKLFF
>.|TRBJ2-3|15|TRBV20-1|TRBD2
TGCAGTGCTTTGACTAGCGGGGGGGCATTCGGTACGCAGTATTTT
CSALTSGGAFGTQYF
>few|TRBJ2-2|17|TRBV3-1|TRBD1
TGTGCCAGCAGCCAAGCCGCCGGGACAGGGTGGATCGGGGAGCTGTTTTTT
CASSQAAGTGWIGELFF
>.|TRBJ1-5|14|TRBV29-1|.
TGCAGCTGTACGATCGGGACACCTAATCAGCCCCAGCATTTT
CSCTIGTPNQPQHF
>once|TRBJ2-3|15|TRBV6-5|.
TGTGCCAGCACCGCGAGGCAGTTGAGAACAGATACGCAGTATTTT
CASTARQLRTDTQYF
>.|TRBJ1-1|16|TRBV5-4|.
TGTGCCAGCAGCTCCCTGGGGGGGGAATGGAACACTGAAGCTTTCTTT
CASSSLGGEWNTEAFF
>many|TRBJ1-6|14|TRBV5-4|TRBD1
TGTGCCAGCAGCTTGAACAGGGGCGCGAAACCCCTCCACTTT
CASSLNRGAKPLHF
>.|TRBJ2-5|17|TRBV5-1|.
TGCGCCAGCAGCTTCGGTGAGCGAACAGTAGTAGGAGAGACCCAGTACTTC
CASSFGERTVVGETQYF
>few|TRBJ2-5|16|TRBV2|TRBD2
TGTGCCAGCAGTGAAGCGGGGCAGCGCCAAGCGGGAACCCAGTACTTC
CASSEAGQRQAGTQYF
>.|TRBJ2-1|16|TRBV7-2|TRBD2
TGTGCCAGCAGCGTAGATGCGACTAGCGGGGGCTATGAGCAGTTCTTC
CASSVDATSGGYEQFF
>few|TRBJ2-3|13|TRBV7-3|.
TGTGCCAGCAGCACATACCCCGCAGATACGCAGTATTTT
CASSTYPADTQYF
>.|TRBJ2-5|13|TRBV12-3/TRBV12-4|TRBD2
TGTGCCAGCAGTTTGGTAGCGGGGGAAGGCCAGTACTTC
CASSLVAGEGQYF
>.|TRBJ2-3|15|TRBV10-1|.
TGCGCCAGCAGTGCCGGGACCCCCCCAGGGGATACGCAGTATTTT
CASSAGTPPGDTQYF
>.|TRBJ2-5|14|TRBV4-1|TRBD2
TGCGCCAGCAGCCAAGTTAGCGGGGGGGAGACCCAGTACTTC
CASSQVSGGETQYF
>few|TRBJ2-5|15|TRBV7-9|.
TGTGCCAGCAGCTCCGGGACCCGCGGCGGAGAGACCCAGTACTTC
CASSSGTRGGETQYF
>.|TRBJ1-6|17|TRBV5-1|.
TGCGCCAGCAGCCCCCTTGGTTATCGATCCGATAATTCACCCCTCCACTTT
CASSPLGYRSDNSPLHF
>.|TRBJ1-1|15|TRBV7-8|TRBD1
TGTGCCAGCAGCTCCCGGACAGGGGGGGACACTGAAGCTTTCTTT
CASSSRTGGDTEAFF